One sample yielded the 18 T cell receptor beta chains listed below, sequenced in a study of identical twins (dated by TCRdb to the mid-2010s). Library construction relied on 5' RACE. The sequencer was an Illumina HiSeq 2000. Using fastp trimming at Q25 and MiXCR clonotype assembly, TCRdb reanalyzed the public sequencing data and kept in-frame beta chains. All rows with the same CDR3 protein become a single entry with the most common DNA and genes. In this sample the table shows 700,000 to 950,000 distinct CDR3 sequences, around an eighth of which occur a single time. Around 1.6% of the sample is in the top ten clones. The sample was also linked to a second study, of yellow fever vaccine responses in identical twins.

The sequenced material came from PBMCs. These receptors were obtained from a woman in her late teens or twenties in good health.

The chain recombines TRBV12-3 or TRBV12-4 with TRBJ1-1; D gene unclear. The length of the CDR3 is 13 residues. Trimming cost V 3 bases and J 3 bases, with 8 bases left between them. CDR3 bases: TGTGCCAGCAGTTTTCCCGGATACACTGAAGCTTTCTTT. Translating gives CASSFPGYTEAFF.

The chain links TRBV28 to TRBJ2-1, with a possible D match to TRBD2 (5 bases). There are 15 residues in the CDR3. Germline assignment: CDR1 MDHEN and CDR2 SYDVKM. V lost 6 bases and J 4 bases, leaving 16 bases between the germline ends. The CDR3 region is CASSIGPAGYNEQFF. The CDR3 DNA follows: TGTGCCAGCAGCATCGGACCGGCGGGTTACAATGAGCAGTTCTTC.

The DNA of the CDR3 is TGTGCCAGCAGCCTCGTTGGTTCGTATGGCTACACCTTC. Its translation: CASSLVGSYGYTF. The rearrangement links TRBV7-9 to TRBJ1-2; D remains ambiguous. CDR1 SEHNR and CDR2 FQNEAQ come from the germline V gene (reference sequence). Trimming stripped 5 bases from V and 5 bases from J, with 12 bases between. There are 13 residues in the CDR3.

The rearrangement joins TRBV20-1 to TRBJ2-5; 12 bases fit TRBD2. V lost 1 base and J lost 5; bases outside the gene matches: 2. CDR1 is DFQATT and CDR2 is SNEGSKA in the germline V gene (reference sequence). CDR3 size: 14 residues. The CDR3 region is CSARATSGGETQYF. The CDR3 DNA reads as TGCAGTGCTAGAGCCACTAGCGGGGGGGAGACCCAGTACTTC.

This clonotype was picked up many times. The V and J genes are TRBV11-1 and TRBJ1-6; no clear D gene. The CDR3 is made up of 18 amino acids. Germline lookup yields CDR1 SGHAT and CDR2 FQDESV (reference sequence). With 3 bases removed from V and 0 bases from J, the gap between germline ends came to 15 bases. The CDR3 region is CASSFGPHPTSYNSPLHF. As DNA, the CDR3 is TGTGCCAGCAGCTTCGGCCCCCACCCGACCTCCTATAATTCACCCCTCCACTTT.

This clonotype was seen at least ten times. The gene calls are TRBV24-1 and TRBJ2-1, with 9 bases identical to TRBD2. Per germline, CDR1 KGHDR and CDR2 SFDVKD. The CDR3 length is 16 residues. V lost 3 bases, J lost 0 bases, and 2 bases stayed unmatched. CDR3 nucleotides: TGTGCCACCAGTGATACTAGCGGGTTCTCCTACAATGAGCAGTTCTTC. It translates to CATSDTSGFSYNEQFF.

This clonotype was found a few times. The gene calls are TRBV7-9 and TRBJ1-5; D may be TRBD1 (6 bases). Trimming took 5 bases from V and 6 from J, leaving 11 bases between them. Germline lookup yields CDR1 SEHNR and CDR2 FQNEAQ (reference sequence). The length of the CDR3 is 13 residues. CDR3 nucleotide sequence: TGTGCCAGCAGCCCCGAGGGGGTTCAGCCCCAGCATTTT. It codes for CASSPEGVQPQHF.

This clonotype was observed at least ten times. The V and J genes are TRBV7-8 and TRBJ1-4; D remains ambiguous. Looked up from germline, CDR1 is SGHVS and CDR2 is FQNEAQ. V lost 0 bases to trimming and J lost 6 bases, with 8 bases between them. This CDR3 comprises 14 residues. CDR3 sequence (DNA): TGTGCCAGCAGCTTAGCGGGTCCCTATGAAAAACTGTTTTTT. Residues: CASSLAGPYEKLFF.

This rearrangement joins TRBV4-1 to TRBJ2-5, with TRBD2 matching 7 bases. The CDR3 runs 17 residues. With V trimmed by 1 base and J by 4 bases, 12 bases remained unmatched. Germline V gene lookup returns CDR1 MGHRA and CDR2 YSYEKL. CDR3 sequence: CASSQGAGLQSGETQYF. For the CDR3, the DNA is TGCGCCAGCAGCCAAGGAGCGGGACTACAGTCGGGAGAGACCCAGTACTTC.

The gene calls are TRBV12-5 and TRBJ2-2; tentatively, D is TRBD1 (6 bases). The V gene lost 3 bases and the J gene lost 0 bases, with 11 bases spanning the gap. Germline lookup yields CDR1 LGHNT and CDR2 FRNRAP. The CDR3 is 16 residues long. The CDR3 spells CASGFGTPANTGELFF. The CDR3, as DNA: TGTGCTAGTGGTTTCGGGACACCGGCGAACACCGGGGAGCTGTTTTTT.

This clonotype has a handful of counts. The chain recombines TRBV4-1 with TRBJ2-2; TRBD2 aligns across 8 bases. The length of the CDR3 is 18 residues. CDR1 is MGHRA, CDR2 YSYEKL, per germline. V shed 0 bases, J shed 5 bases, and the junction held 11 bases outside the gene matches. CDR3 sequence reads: CASSQDKQRGSKTGELFF. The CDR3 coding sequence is TGCGCCAGCAGCCAAGATAAGCAGCGGGGGTCAAAGACCGGGGAGCTGTTTTTT.

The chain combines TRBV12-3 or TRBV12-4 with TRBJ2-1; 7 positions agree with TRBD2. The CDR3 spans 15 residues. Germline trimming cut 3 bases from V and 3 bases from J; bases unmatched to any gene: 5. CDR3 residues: CASSFLGEGYNEQFF. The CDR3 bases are TGTGCCAGCAGTTTTTTGGGGGAGGGCTACAATGAGCAGTTCTTC.

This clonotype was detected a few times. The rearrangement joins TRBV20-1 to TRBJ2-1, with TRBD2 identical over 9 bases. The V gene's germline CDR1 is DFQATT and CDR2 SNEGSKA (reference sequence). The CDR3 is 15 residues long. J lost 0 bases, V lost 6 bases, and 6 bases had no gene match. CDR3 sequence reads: CSAGAGGSSYNEQFF. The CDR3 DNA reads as TGCAGTGCGGGCGCGGGGGGGAGCTCCTACAATGAGCAGTTCTTC.

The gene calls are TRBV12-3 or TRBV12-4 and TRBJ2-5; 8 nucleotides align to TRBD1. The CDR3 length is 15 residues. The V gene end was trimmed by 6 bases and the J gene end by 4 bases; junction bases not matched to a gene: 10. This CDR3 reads CASRIQGTGLETQYF. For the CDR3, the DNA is TGTGCCAGCAGGATACAAGGGACAGGCCTAGAGACCCAGTACTTC.

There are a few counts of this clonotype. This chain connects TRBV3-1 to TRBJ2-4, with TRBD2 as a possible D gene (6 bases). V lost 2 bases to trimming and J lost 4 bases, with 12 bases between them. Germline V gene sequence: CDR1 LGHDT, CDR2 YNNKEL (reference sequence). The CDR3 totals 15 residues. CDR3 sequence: CASSQLPGGKNIQYF. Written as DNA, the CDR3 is TGTGCCAGCAGCCAACTACCCGGGGGAAAAAACATTCAGTACTTC.

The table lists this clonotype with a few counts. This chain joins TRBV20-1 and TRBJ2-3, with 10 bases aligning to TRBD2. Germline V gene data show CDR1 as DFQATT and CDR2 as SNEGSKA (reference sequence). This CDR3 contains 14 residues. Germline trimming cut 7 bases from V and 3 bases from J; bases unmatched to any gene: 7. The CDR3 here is CSVPGLASTDTQYF. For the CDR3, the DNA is TGCAGTGTCCCGGGACTAGCGTCGACAGATACGCAGTATTTT.

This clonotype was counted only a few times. CDR3 in amino acids: CASSTRGDNTGELFF. CDR3 in DNA: TGCGCCAGCTCCACGAGGGGGGACAACACCGGGGAGCTGTTTTTT. The gene calls are TRBV5-1 and TRBJ2-2; D possibly matches TRBD1 or TRBD2 (6 bases each). The CDR3 runs to 15 residues. V lost 7 bases and J 2 bases, leaving 15 bases between the germline ends. The germline CDR1 and CDR2 sequences are SGHRS and YFSETQ.

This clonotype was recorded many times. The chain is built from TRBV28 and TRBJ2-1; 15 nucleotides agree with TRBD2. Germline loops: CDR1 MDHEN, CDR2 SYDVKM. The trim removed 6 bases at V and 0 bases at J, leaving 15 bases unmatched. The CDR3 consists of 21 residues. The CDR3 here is CASSRPPGTSGGLLSYNEQFF. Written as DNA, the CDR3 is TGTGCCAGCAGCAGACCTCCCGGGACTAGCGGGGGGCTCCTCTCCTACAATGAGCAGTTCTTC.